The T cell receptor beta chain described here comes from a study of cytomegalovirus exposure and HLA in healthy donors. Overall study context: Early on, a data release was issued that held approximately 92 million unique TCRs from HLA-typed donors.

Findings of the study overall: Productive status was seen about 87% or about 30% of the time for most TCR beta V segments in an earlier analysis.

Germline loops: CDR1 MGHRA, CDR2 YSYEKL. The length of the CDR3 is 17 residues. The germline V and J ends were trimmed by 2 bases and 1 base, with 16 bases remaining between them. Remarks on this clone: Its antigen remains unknown.

In the PCR, 60 Vbeta and 13 Jbeta primers were used. Original processing methods: Later, an analysis found roughly 80 million unique TCR beta chains, and about 10 million of these were shared. Some clones are missing from TCRdb's copy, which holds only in-frame ones; the method was immunoSEQ multiplex PCR. Clone size and V and J calls were adopted from that table, with D and trimming inferred from the DNA. The sample yields over 150,000 clones, about 81% seen once. The rearrangement joins TRBV4-1 to TRBJ2-3, with D possibly TRBD2 on 7 matching bases. The receptor comes from a woman between 50 and 59 years old in good health and CMV-seropositive. The sequencing sample was made of PBMCs. The CDR3 nucleotides read TGCGCCAGCAGCCAAAGCACGGGGGGCGAGGGCACAGATACGCAGTATTTT. This translates into CASSQSTGGEGTDTQYF.